This T cell receptor beta chain is drawn from a study of cytomegalovirus exposure and HLA in healthy donors. PCR involved 60 Vbeta and 13 Jbeta primers. The table came from immunoSEQ multiplex PCR; TCRdb's copy has only in-frame clones and leaves some out. The sample holds roughly 190,000 clones, over 70% seen once. This clone has a handful of counts. The CDR3 spans 12 residues. V was clipped by 5 bases and J by 11 bases, with 15 bases between them. Per germline, CDR1 LNHDA and CDR2 SQIVND (reference sequence). Sequenced sample: PBMCs. This sequence originates from a woman between 18 and 29 years old in good health and CMV-seronegative. The chain uses TRBV19 and TRBJ1-1; a weak D match, TRBD1 (5 bases). In DNA, the CDR3 is TGTGCCAGTAGTCGGAGGGGTGGTGTTGCTTTCTTT. Its protein is CASSRRGGVAFF.